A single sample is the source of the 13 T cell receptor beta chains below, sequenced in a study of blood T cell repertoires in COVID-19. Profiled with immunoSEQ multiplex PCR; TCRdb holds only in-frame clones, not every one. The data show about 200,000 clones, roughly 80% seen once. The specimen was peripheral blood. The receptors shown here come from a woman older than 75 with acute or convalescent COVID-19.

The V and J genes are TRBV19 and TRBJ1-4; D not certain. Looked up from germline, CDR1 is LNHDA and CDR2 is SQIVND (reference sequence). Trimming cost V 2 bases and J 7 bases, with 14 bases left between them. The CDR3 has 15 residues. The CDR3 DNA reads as TGTGCCAGTAGTATAAAGGCCTTGACGGGTGAAAAACTGTTTTTT. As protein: CASSIKALTGEKLFF.

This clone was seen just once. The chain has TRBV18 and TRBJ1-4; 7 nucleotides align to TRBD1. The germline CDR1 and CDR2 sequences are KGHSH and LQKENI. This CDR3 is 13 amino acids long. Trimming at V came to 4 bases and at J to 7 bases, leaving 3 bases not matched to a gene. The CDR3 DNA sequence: TGTGCCAGCTCACGGGGGACAGCTGAAAAACTGTTTTTT. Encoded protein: CASSRGTAEKLFF.

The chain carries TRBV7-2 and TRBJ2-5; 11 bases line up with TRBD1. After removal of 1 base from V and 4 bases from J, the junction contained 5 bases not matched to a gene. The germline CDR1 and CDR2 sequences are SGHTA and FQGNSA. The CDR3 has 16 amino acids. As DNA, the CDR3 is TGTGCCAGCAGCTTAGGACTGGACAGGGGGCGAGAGACCCAGTACTTC. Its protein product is CASSLGLDRGRETQYF.

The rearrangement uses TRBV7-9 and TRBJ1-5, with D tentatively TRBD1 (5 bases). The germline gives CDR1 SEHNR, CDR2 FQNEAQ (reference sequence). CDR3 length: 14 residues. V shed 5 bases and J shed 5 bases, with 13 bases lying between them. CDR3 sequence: CASSNAGLDQPQHF. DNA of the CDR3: TGTGCCAGCAGCAATGCAGGGTTAGATCAGCCCCAGCATTTT.

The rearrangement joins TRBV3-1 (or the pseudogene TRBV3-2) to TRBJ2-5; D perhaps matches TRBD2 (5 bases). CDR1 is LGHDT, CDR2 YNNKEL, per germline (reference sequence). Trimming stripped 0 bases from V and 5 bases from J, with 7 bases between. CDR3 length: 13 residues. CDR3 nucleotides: TGTGCCAGCAGCCAAGATTGGAGGGAGACCCAGTACTTC. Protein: CASSQDWRETQYF.

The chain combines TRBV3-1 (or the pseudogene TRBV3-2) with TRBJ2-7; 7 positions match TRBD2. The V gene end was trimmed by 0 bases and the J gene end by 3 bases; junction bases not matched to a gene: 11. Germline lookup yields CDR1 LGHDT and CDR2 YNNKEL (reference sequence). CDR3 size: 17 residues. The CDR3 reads CASSQDSSGASFYEQYF. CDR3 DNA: TGTGCCAGCAGCCAAGACAGCAGCGGGGCCAGCTTCTACGAGCAGTACTTC.

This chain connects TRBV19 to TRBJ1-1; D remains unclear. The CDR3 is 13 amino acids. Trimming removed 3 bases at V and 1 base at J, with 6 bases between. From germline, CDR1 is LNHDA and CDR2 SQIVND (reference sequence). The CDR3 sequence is CASSISSNTEAFF. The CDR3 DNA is TGTGCCAGTAGTATTAGTTCGAACACTGAAGCTTTCTTT.

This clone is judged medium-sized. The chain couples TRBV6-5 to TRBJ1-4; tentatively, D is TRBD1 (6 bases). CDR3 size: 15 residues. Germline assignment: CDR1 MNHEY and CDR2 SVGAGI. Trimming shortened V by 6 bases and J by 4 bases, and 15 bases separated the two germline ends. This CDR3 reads CASRSGAGVNEKLFF. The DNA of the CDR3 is TGTGCCAGCAGATCAGGGGCCGGGGTTAATGAAAAACTGTTTTTT.

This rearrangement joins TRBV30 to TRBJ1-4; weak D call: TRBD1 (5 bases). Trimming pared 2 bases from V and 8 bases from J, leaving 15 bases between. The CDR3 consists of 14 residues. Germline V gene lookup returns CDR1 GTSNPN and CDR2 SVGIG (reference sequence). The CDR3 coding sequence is TGTGCCTGGAGTAATGCACCGGGGGAAGAAAAACTGTTTTTT. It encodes CAWSNAPGEEKLFF.

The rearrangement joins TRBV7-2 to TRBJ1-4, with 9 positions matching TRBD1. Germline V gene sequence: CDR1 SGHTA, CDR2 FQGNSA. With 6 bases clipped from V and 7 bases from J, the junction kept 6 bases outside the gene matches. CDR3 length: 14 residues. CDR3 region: CASRGQGQVEKLFF. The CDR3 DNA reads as TGTGCCAGCAGGGGACAGGGTCAGGTTGAAAAACTGTTTTTT.

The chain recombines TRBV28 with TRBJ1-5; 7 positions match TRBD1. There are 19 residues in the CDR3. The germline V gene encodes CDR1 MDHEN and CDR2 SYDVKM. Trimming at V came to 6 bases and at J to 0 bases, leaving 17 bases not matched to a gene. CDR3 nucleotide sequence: TGTGCCAGCAGCCTCGCCTCCGGGACAGCTGTGTATAGCAATCAGCCCCAGCATTTT. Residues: CASSLASGTAVYSNQPQHF.

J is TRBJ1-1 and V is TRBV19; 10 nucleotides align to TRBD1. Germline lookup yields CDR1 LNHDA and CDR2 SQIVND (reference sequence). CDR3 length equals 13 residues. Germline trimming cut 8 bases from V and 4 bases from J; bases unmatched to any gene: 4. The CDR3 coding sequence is TGTGCCAGTGAGGACAGGGGGGCCACTGAAGCTTTCTTT. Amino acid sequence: CASEDRGATEAFF.

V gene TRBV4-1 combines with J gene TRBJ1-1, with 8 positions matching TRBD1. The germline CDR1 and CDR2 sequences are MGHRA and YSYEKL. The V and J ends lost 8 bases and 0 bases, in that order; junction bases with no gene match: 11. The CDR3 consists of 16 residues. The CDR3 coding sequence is TGCGCCAGCCGCACAGGGGGAGGTGGGGTGAACACTGAAGCTTTCTTT. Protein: CASRTGGGGVNTEAFF.